This T cell receptor beta chain is from a study of blood T cells in healthy people across ages. Primed by a sample-barcoded 5' primer and a J-beta primer mix, a second PCR proceeded for 7 to 11 cycles. TCRdb re-analysed the 5' RACE reads in MiXCR, keeping a single row per CDR3 protein. The repertoire holds some 920,000 distinct CDR3 sequences, with 51% as singletons. V was pared by 0 bases and J by 7 bases, with 13 bases between. The CDR3 has 14 amino acids. Looked up from germline, CDR1 is SGHRS and CDR2 is YFSETQ. At least 7 million PBMCs were isolated per sample. There were at least 5 micrograms of total RNA extracted from every sample.

Sequencing was performed on blood. This receptor was taken from a woman aged 60-75 years in good health. This chain links TRBV5-1 with TRBJ1-2, with D perhaps TRBD1 (6 bases). The CDR3 DNA reads as TGCGCCAGCAGCTTGGCCGAAGGGGGACGTGGCTACACCTTC. The encoded protein is CASSLAEGGRGYTF.